This T cell receptor beta chain was retrieved from a study of regulatory T cells in long-lasting Graves disease. General study findings and limits: Persistent disease preferred TRBV28, TRBJ1-2 and TRBJ2-5.

This clonotype has at least ten counts. Its antigen remains unknown. Germline assignment: CDR1 KGHSH and CDR2 LQKENI. This CDR3 has 12 amino acids. The germline V and J ends were trimmed by 5 bases and 8 bases, with 12 bases remaining between them. Time point: newly diagnosed GD, antithyroid drugs for less than 3 months. Extracted PBMC RNA gave rise to the TCR library. The patients were enrolled through endocrinology in Xi'an, China. Arm-PCR of CDR3 regions and iRepertoire HTBI primers were used to build TCR beta libraries. TCRdb reprocessed the multiplex PCR reads via MiXCR and lists one record per CDR3 protein. The sample carries roughly 520,000 distinct CDR3 sequences, more than 10% recorded once. This sample also belongs to another study, concerning T cells in Graves' hyperthyroidism and ophthalmopathy. That source reports: The HTBI set primed first-round TCR CDR3 RT-PCR.

This chain links TRBV18 with TRBJ1-2; no reliable D call. The clonotype was recovered from a woman under 40 with Graves disease. The source was peripheral blood mononuclear cells (PBMCs), collected at new diagnosis, from a patient treated with antithyroid drugs. The CDR3, as DNA: TGTGCCAGCTCAATCGGGGATGAAGGCTACACCTTC. Protein sequence: CASSIGDEGYTF. Full variable domain (missing parts from reference TRBV18 and TRBJ1-2): NAGVMQNPRHLVRRRGQEARLRCSPMKGHSHVYWYRQLPEEGLKFMVYLQKENIIDESGMPKERFSAEFPKEGPSILRIQQVVRGDSAAYFCASSIGDEGYTFGSGTRLTVV.